This T cell receptor beta chain was found in a study of metastatic and nonmetastatic thyroid tumors. Looking at the study overall: Across peripheral blood and tumor or nodule tissue samples taken from malignant and benign thyroid patients, the repertoires were compared with one another.

Thyroid surgery was performed in patients who had received no treatment beforehand. Study processing details: The distant-metastasis classifier for papillary thyroid cancer was built from CDR3 differences across clinicopathological groups. Using MiXCR, TCRdb reanalyzed the PCR reads. V and J calls and clone size were set by TCRdb, not the authors. The sample yields 2,000 to 2,500 clones, roughly 24% seen once. The CDR3 sequence is 16 residues long. V was pared by 4 bases and J by 7 bases, with 8 bases of the junction left unmatched. From germline, CDR1 is SGHRS and CDR2 YFSETQ. The source is a male donor with papillary thyroid cancer or a benign thyroid nodule (not recorded which). Some clones in this sample may be carry-over from other donors' samples. The gene calls are TRBV5-1 and TRBJ2-1; 13 nucleotides agree with TRBD2. The sequencing input was adjacent normal tissue. In DNA, the CDR3 is TGCGCCAGCAGCCTACCACTAGCGGGAGGGCCAAATGAGCAGTTCTTC. This encodes CASSLPLAGGPNEQFF.